This T cell receptor beta chain was found in a study of identical twins. Regarding the study as a whole: Reduced insertions were recorded for abundant cord blood beta clonotypes, with no such pattern in memory repertoires. Conclusions were drawn cross-sectionally by statistical analysis, without following the same donors. Invariant MAIT and iNKT cells may have partly biased zero-insertion analyses.

Template switching introduced a universal primer site, and the cDNA bore unique molecular identifiers. MiXCR, run by TCRdb on the 5' RACE reads, gives a single entry per CDR3 protein. The repertoire has over 200,000 distinct CDR3 sequences, about a tenth of them found once; the top ten carry over 4.5%. Germline V lookup: CDR1 SSHAT, CDR2 FNYEAQ (reference sequence). This CDR3 contains 15 residues. V lost 1 base to trimming and J lost 4 bases; unmatched junction nucleotides: 2. With regard to this clonotype: The antigen is unknown.

This chain joins TRBV7-7 and TRBJ2-2; TRBD2 matches 8 bases. The clonotype comes from a woman between 18 and 30 years old in good health. Sequenced sample: memory (CD45RO+) T cells sorted from blood. CDR3 sequence: CASSLEAGGTGELFF. CDR3 in DNA: TGTGCCAGCAGCTTAGAGGCGGGGGGCACCGGGGAGCTGTTTTTT.